This T cell receptor beta chain was sequenced in a study of molecular identifiers for immune sequencing clone quantification. The length of the CDR3 is 15 residues. The germline gives CDR1 KGHDR, CDR2 SFDVKD. V lost 4 bases and J 0 bases, leaving 11 bases between the germline ends. TCRdb processed the PCR reads anew with MiXCR; each CDR3 protein has one entry. Altogether approximately 680,000 distinct CDR3 sequences are present, roughly 25% being singletons, with the ten largest covering 0.78%. Sequencing input: naive CD8+ T cells from blood, with Jurkat cell RNA spiked in. Subset meaning: FACS-sorted CD8+CD4-CCR7+CD45RA+ naive T cells. This sequence was found in a human donor in good health. Some libraries in this study had Jurkat cell RNA spiked in. V is TRBV24-1 and J is TRBJ1-2, with D possibly TRBD1 on 5 matching bases. The CDR3: CATSDRQYSNYGYTF. Written as DNA, the CDR3 is TGTGCCACCAGTGACAGACAGTACTCTAACTATGGCTACACCTTC.